This T cell receptor beta chain was documented in a study of cytomegalovirus exposure and HLA in healthy donors. The repertoire was sequenced with immunoSEQ multiplex PCR; TCRdb's copy has only in-frame clones and lacks some. The sample has 70,000 or so clones; about 89% are singletons. For this clone: What it recognizes is unknown.

V gave up 2 bases and J gave up 4 bases; unmatched junction bases: 4. This CDR3 has 15 residues. In germline, CDR1 is WNHNN, CDR2 SYGVQD (reference sequence). General study results and limits: Associated with cytomegalovirus, according to the listing, were 150 to 200 TCR beta chains. For most TCR sequences rarity was the rule, although some public TCRs occurred in many donors. For cytomegalovirus status, the classifier reportedly gave diagnoses with high specificity and sensitivity. First-cohort TCR clusters were later found to tend to co-occur in the roughly 110 validation repertoires.

Sequenced input: PBMCs. The TCR originated in a man younger than 30 in good health and CMV-seronegative. The genes are TRBV10-1 and TRBJ1-2; 10 bases agree with TRBD1. The CDR3 is CASSERQGAGYGYTF. The DNA of the CDR3 is TGCGCCAGCAGTGAGAGACAGGGGGCTGGCTATGGCTACACCTTC.